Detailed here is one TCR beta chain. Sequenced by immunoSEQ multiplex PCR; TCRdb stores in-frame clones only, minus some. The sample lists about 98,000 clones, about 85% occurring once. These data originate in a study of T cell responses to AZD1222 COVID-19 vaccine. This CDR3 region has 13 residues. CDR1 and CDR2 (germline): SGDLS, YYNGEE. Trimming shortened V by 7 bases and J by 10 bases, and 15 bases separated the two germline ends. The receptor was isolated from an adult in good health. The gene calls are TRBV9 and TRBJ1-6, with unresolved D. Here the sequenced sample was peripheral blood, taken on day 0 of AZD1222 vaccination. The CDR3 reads CASGRPEGSPLHF. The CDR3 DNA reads TGTGCCAGCGGCAGGCCAGAAGGATCACCCCTCCACTTT.